This TCR beta chain was recovered during a study of identical twins. Study-level results: Out-of-frame alpha sequences that twins shared showed excess low generation probability. Cord blood beta clonotypes that were abundant carried fewer insertions, and memory repertoires showed no such trend.

With 5 bases removed from V and 7 bases from J, the gap between germline ends came to 24 bases. Per germline, CDR1 SEHNR and CDR2 FQNEAQ (reference sequence). The CDR3 is 17 residues long. Each cDNA held unique molecular identifiers, and template switching gave it a universal primer site. Using its own MiXCR run on the 5' RACE reads, TCRdb lists one record per CDR3 protein. This sample has 700,000 or so distinct CDR3 sequences, with over 8.5% found just once. All of the donors were Caucasians in good health. This clonotype was detected ten times or more. What it recognizes is unknown. These data also formed part of another study, on yellow fever vaccine responses in identical twins.

The source is a woman aged 18-29 years in good health. The chain carries TRBV7-9 and TRBJ2-1; D unclear. The source material was PBMCs. CDR3 in amino acids: CASSAKAEWRERNEQFF. The CDR3 DNA follows: TGTGCCAGCAGCGCCAAAGCCGAGTGGCGCGAACGAAATGAGCAGTTCTTC.